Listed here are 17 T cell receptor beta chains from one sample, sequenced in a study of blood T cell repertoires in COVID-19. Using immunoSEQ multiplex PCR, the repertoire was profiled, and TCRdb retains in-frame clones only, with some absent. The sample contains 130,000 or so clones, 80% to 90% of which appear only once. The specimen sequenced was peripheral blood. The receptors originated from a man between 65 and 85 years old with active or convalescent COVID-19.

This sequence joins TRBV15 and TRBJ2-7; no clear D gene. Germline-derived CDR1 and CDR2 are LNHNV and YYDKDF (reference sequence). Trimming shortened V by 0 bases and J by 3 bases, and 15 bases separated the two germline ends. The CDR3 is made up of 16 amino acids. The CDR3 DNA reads TGTGCCACCAGCAGAGACGTGCCTGAGGTGAACTACGAGCAGTACTTC. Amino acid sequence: CATSRDVPEVNYEQYF.

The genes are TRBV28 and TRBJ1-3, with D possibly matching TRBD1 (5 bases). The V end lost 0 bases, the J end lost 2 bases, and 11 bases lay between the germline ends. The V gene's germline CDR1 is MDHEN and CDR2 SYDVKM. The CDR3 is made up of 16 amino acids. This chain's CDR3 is CASSLWGGSAGNTIYF. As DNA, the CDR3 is TGTGCCAGCAGTTTATGGGGGGGTTCTGCTGGAAACACCATATATTTT.

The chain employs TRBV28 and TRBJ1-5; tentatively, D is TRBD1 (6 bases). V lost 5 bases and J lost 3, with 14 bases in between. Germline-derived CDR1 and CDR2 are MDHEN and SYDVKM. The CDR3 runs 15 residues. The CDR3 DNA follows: TGTGCCAGCAGTCCGCGAGGGGGAACCAATCAGCCCCAGCATTTT. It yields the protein CASSPRGGTNQPQHF.

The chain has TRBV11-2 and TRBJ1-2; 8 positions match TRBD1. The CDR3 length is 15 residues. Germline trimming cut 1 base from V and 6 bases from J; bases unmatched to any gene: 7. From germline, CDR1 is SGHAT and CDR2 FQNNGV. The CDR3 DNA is TGTGCCAGCAGCTTAGCGGACAGGGATCTAAATGGCTACACCTTC. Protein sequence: CASSLADRDLNGYTF.

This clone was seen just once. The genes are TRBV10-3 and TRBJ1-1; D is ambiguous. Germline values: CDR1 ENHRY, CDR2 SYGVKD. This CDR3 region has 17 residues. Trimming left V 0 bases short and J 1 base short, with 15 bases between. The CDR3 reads CAISESRILQENTEAFF. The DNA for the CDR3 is TGTGCCATCAGTGAGTCGCGTATTCTCCAGGAGAACACTGAAGCTTTCTTT.

The CDR3 nucleotides read TGTGCCAGCAGTAATCAGGCTAACTATGGCTACACCTTC. This translates into CASSNQANYGYTF. The chain carries TRBV2 and TRBJ1-2; D is unclear. CDR3 length: 13 amino acids. The V gene lost 5 bases and the J gene lost 0 bases, with 7 bases spanning the gap. Germline V gene lookup returns CDR1 SNHLY and CDR2 FYNNEI.

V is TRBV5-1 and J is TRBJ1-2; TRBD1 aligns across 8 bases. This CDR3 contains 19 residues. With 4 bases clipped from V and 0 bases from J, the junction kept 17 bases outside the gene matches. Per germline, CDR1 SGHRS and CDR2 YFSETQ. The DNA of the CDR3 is TGCGCCAGCAGCCGTCGGCCGCCGGGACAGGCCCTGCCTAACTATGGCTACACCTTC. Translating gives CASSRRPPGQALPNYGYTF.

The CDR3 spells CASSRGTGGTSFPYNEQFF. Written as DNA, the CDR3 is TGTGCCAGCAGTCGTGGGACGGGGGGAACTAGCTTCCCCTACAATGAGCAGTTCTTC. The gene calls are TRBV6-6 and TRBJ2-1, with TRBD2 identical over 7 bases. Germline V gene sequence: CDR1 MNHNY, CDR2 SVGAGI (reference sequence). The V and J ends lost 5 bases and 2 bases, in that order; junction bases with no gene match: 18. The CDR3 is 19 residues long.

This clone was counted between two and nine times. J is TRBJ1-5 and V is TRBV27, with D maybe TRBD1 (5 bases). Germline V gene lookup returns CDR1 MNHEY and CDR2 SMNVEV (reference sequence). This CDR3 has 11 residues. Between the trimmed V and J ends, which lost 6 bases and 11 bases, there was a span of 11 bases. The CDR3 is CASRQGRAQHF. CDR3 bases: TGTGCCAGCAGGCAGGGTCGAGCCCAGCATTTT.

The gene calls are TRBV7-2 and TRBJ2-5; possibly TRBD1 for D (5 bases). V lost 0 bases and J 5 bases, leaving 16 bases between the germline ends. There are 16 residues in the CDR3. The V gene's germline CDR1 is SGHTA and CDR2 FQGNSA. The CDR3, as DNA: TGTGCCAGCAGCTTAGCGCCAGGCAGGGAAGGCGAGACCCAGTACTTC. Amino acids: CASSLAPGREGETQYF.

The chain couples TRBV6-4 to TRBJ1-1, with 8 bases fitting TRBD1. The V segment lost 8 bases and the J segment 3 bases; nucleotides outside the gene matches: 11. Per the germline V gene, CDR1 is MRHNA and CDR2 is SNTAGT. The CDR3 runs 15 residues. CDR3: CASGGQALTDTEAFF. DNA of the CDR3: TGTGCCAGCGGGGGACAGGCCCTCACGGACACTGAAGCTTTCTTT.

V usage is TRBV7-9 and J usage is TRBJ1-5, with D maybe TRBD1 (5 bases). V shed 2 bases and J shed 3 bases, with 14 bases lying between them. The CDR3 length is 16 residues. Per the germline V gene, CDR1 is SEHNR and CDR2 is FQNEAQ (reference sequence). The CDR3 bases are TGTGCCAGCAGCTTATTCCCAGGGTACAACAATCAGCCCCAGCATTTT. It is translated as CASSLFPGYNNQPQHF.

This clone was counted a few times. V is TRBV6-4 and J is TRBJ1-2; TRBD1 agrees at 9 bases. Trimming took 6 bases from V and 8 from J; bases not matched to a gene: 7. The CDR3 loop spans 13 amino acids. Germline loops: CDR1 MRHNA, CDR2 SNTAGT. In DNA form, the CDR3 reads TGTGCCAGCAGCCATACAGGGGGCCACGGCTACACCTTC. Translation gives CASSHTGGHGYTF.

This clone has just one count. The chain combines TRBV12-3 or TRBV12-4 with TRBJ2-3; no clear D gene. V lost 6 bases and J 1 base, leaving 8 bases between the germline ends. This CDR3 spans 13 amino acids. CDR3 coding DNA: TGTGCCAGCAGACTGACTGGCACAGATACGCAGTATTTT. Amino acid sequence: CASRLTGTDTQYF.

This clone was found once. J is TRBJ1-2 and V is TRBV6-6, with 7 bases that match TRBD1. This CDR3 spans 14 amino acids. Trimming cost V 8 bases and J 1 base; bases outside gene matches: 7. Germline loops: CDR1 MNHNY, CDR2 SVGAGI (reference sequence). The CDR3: CASGGTALNYGYTF. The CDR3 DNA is TGTGCCAGCGGGGGGACAGCCCTTAACTATGGCTACACCTTC.

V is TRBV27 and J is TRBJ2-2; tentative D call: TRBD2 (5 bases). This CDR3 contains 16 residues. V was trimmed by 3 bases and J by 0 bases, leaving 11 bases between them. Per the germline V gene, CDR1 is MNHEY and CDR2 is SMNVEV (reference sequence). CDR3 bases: TGTGCCAGCAGTTTCCTGGAGCGGTCGAACACCGGGGAGCTGTTTTTT. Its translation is CASSFLERSNTGELFF.

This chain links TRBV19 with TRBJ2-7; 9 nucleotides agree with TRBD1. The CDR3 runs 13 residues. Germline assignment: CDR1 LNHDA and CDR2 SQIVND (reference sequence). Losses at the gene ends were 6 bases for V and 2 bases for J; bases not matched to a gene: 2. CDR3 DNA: TGTGCCAGTAGGGGACAGGGTACCTACGAGCAGTACTTC. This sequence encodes CASRGQGTYEQYF. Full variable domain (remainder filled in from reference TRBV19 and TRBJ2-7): DGGITQSPKYLFRKEGQNVTLSCEQNLNHDAMYWYRQDPGQGLRLIYYSQIVNDFQKGDIAEGYSVSREKKESFPLTVTSAQKNPTAFYLCASRGQGTYEQYFGPGTRLTVT.